This TCR beta chain was recovered during a study of blood T cell repertoires in COVID-19. Across the study: Donors in the United States, Italy and Spain gave samples during acute or convalescent COVID-19. T cells, B-cell-depleted T cells, or PBMCs supplied cDNA or gDNA.

Original handling: The authors estimated nucleated cell counts from reference gene primer amplification. Some clones are missing from TCRdb's copy, which holds only in-frame ones; the method was immunoSEQ multiplex PCR. V and J calls and clone size are as listed in that table; D and trimming were resolved from the DNA. The sample yields 85,000 or so clones, around 81% seen once. CDR3 size: 15 residues. The V and J ends lost 0 bases and 5 bases, in that order; junction bases with no gene match: 5. Germline values: CDR1 LGHDT, CDR2 YNNKEL (reference sequence). The source material was peripheral blood. This clonotype was sampled from a man older than 75 with acute or convalescent COVID-19. The V call is TRBV3-1 (or the pseudogene TRBV3-2), the J call TRBJ1-2; 8 nucleotides match TRBD1. In DNA form, the CDR3 reads TGTGCCAGCAGCCAAGATGCGGGACAGGATTATGGCTACACCTTC. Protein sequence: CASSQDAGQDYGYTF.